These 15 T cell receptor beta chains originate from one sample sequenced in a study of cytomegalovirus exposure and HLA in healthy donors. Clones were sequenced by immunoSEQ multiplex PCR, and TCRdb holds only the in-frame ones, with some missing. The sample shows some 120,000 clones, approximately 89% of them seen only once. The sample taken for sequencing was PBMCs. These TCRs come from a woman under 30 in good health and CMV-seronegative.

DNA for the CDR3: TGTGCCAGCAGCCAAGTAGGGGTCACAGATACGCAGTATTTT. This encodes CASSQVGVTDTQYF. This chain connects TRBV4-2 to TRBJ2-3; a weak D match, TRBD1 (5 bases). CDR1 is LGHNA and CDR2 is YNFKEQ in the germline V gene. The CDR3 is 14 amino acids. V was trimmed by 1 base and J by 2 bases, leaving 7 bases between them.

This clone was detected only once. The rearrangement uses TRBV27 and TRBJ1-1; the match to TRBD1 covers 10 bases. Losses at the gene ends were 0 bases for V and 5 bases for J; bases not matched to a gene: 0. This CDR3 comprises 14 residues. From germline, CDR1 is MNHEY and CDR2 SMNVEV (reference sequence). Here the CDR3 reads CASSLSGQGTEAFF. The CDR3 DNA reads as TGTGCCAGCAGTTTATCGGGACAGGGGACTGAAGCTTTCTTT.

J is TRBJ2-7 and V is TRBV5-5; no reliable D call. CDR3 length equals 11 residues. The germline V and J ends were trimmed by 2 bases and 3 bases, with 3 bases remaining between them. Germline V lookup: CDR1 SGHKS, CDR2 YYEKEE (reference sequence). CDR3 sequence: CASSFRYEQYF. CDR3 nucleotide sequence: TGTGCCAGCAGCTTTCGCTACGAGCAGTACTTC.

This chain connects TRBV2 to TRBJ2-1, with unresolved D. V dropped 6 bases and J dropped 0 bases, with 6 bases sitting between them. The CDR3 is made up of 13 amino acids. The germline CDR1 and CDR2 sequences are SNHLY and FYNNEI. The CDR3 sequence is CASRLISYNEQFF. The CDR3 DNA follows: TGTGCCAGCAGACTGATCTCCTACAATGAGCAGTTCTTC.

In DNA, the CDR3 is TGTGCCAGCAGTCTTGGACTCGCTCCAAATCTTGATGAGCAGTTCTTC. Amino acids: CASSLGLAPNLDEQFF. V gene TRBV27 combines with J gene TRBJ2-1; D perhaps matches TRBD2 (5 bases). CDR3 length: 16 residues. Germline CDR1 MNHEY, CDR2 SMNVEV (reference sequence). V lost 5 bases to trimming and J lost 8 bases, with 22 bases between them.

The J gene is TRBJ1-2, the V gene TRBV5-1; 8 bases are a match to TRBD1. In germline, CDR1 is SGHRS, CDR2 YFSETQ. Unmatched junction bases numbered 6, after V lost 4 bases and J lost 1 base. The CDR3 runs 15 residues. The CDR3 bases are TGCGCCAGCAGCGGGGAAACAGGGGGTAACTATGGCTACACCTTC. Its translation: CASSGETGGNYGYTF.

The chain joins TRBV2 to TRBJ2-7, with D hard to call. CDR1 is SNHLY and CDR2 is FYNNEI in the germline V gene. The CDR3 consists of 13 residues. Trimming cost V 7 bases and J 0 bases, with 10 bases left between them. Here the CDR3 reads CASNHSTSYEQYF. CDR3 nucleotides: TGTGCCAGCAACCACTCCACCTCCTACGAGCAGTACTTC.

The rearrangement uses TRBV19 and TRBJ2-7, with TRBD1 identical over 9 bases. The trim removed 7 bases at V and 6 bases at J, leaving 10 bases unmatched. From germline, CDR1 is LNHDA and CDR2 SQIVND (reference sequence). This CDR3 region has 14 residues. The CDR3 nucleotides read TGTGCCAGTACGAGGGACAGGGTGTCGGGCGAGCAGTACTTC. It translates to CASTRDRVSGEQYF.

The rearrangement joins TRBV6-5 to TRBJ2-7; TRBD2 might be the D (5 bases). V was shortened by 6 bases and J by 3 bases, with 12 bases between the two germline ends. Germline values: CDR1 MNHEY, CDR2 SVGAGI. The CDR3 has 13 amino acids. The CDR3 here is CASSSGPRYEQYF. The CDR3 DNA sequence: TGTGCCAGCAGCAGCGGACCTCGCTACGAGCAGTACTTC.

The DNA of the CDR3 is TGTGCCAGCAGCCCCGGTCTGCAGGGAAGGAGCACTGAAGCTTTCTTT. It codes for CASSPGLQGRSTEAFF. The chain uses TRBV11-3 and TRBJ1-1; perhaps TRBD1 as D (5 bases). The CDR3 sequence is 16 residues long. V lost 5 bases and J lost 4, with 20 bases in between. From germline, CDR1 is SGHNT and CDR2 YENEEA.

In its sample, this clone was seen once. The V call is TRBV30, the J call TRBJ1-2; a weak D match, TRBD1 (6 bases). The CDR3 is 11 residues long. Germline V gene sequence: CDR1 GTSNPN, CDR2 SVGIG (reference sequence). Trimming took off 8 bases at V and 8 bases at J, with 15 bases between the two ends. The CDR3 DNA reads TGTGCCCCCGATGCCGGGACAGGCTACACCTTC. Protein: CAPDAGTGYTF.

The chain is built from TRBV6-5 and TRBJ2-7; TRBD2 matches 7 bases. The V gene's germline CDR1 is MNHEY and CDR2 SVGAGI. V shed 3 bases, J shed 0 bases, and the junction held 5 bases outside the gene matches. The CDR3 spans 15 residues. CDR3 protein: CASSYSGGSSYEQYF. In DNA form, the CDR3 reads TGTGCCAGCAGTTATTCCGGGGGGAGCTCCTACGAGCAGTACTTC.

V usage is TRBV5-1 and J usage is TRBJ2-1; D is possibly TRBD1 (6 bases). The V end was cut by 5 bases, the J end by 7 bases, with 16 bases between. CDR1 and CDR2 from the germline V gene are SGHRS and YFSETQ. This CDR3 is 14 amino acids long. CDR3: CASRDTTQGNEQFF. The CDR3, as DNA: TGCGCCAGCAGAGATACAACACAGGGTAATGAGCAGTTCTTC. The variable domain in full, completed from reference TRBV5-1 and TRBJ2-1, reads KAGVTQTPRYLIKTRGQQVTLSCSPISGHRSVSWYQQTPGQGLQFLFEYFSETQRNKGNFPGRFSGRQFSNSRSEMNVSTLELGDSALYLCASRDTTQGNEQFFGPGTRLTVL.

The J gene is TRBJ2-2, the V gene TRBV7-9; D gene uncertain. Germline lookup yields CDR1 SEHNR and CDR2 FQNEAQ (reference sequence). V lost 5 bases and J lost 4, with 17 bases in between. The CDR3 spans 16 residues. The CDR3 DNA is TGTGCCAGCAGCCTTACAGAACCCCCCAGCACCGGGGAGCTGTTTTTT. Protein product: CASSLTEPPSTGELFF.

V gene TRBV10-3 combines with J gene TRBJ1-5; 12 nucleotides agree with TRBD1. With V trimmed by 6 bases and J by 7 bases, 4 bases remained unmatched. Germline V gene sequence: CDR1 ENHRY, CDR2 SYGVKD. This CDR3 has 14 residues. The CDR3 loop is CAIRAGTGGQPQHF. The CDR3 DNA reads TGTGCCATCAGGGCCGGGACAGGGGGCCAGCCCCAGCATTTT.